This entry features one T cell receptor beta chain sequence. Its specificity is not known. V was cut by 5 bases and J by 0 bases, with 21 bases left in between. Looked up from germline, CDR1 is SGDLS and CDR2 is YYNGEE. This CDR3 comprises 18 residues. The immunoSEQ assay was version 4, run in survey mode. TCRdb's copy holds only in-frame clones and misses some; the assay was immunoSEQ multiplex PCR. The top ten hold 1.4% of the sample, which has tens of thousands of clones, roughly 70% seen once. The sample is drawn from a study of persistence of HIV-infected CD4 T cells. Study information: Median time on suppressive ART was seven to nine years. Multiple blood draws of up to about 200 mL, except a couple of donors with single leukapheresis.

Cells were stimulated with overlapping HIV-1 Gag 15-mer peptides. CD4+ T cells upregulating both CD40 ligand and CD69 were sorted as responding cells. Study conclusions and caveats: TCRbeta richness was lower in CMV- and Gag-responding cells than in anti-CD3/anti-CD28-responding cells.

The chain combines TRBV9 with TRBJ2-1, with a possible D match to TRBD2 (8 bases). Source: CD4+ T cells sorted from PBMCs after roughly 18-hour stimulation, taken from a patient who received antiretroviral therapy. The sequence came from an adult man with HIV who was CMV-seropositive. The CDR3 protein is CASSPQGGSGISYNEQFF. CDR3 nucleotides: TGTGCCAGCAGTCCCCAGGGGGGTAGCGGGATCTCCTACAATGAGCAGTTCTTC.